One sample yielded the 11 T cell receptor beta chains listed below, sequenced in a study of CD8 T cells in ankylosing spondylitis. Overall study findings and caveats: Apparently characteristic of ankylosing spondylitis blood was a TCR beta motif (eight highly homologous variants).

No antigen has been identified for these receptors. Each CDR3 protein gets one entry after TCRdb re-called the 5' RACE reads with MiXCR. The profile shows over 600,000 distinct CDR3 sequences, around 19% of them singletons. Sample: blood, either unsorted or a sorted T cell fraction (not recorded which). The receptors derive from a male donor with ankylosing spondylitis.

The CDR3 spells CASSSPSGGARYNEQFF. The CDR3 DNA sequence: TGTGCCAGCAGTTCCCCTAGCGGGGGGGCTAGATACAATGAGCAGTTCTTC. This chain joins TRBV6-5 and TRBJ2-1; 12 nucleotides align to TRBD2. Trimming took 4 bases from V and 4 from J; bases not matched to a gene: 8. The CDR3 extends over 17 amino acids. Germline V CDR1 and CDR2: MNHEY, SVGAGI.

The rearrangement uses TRBV12-3 or TRBV12-4 and TRBJ2-7, with 9 bases fitting TRBD2. V gave up 5 bases and J gave up 5 bases; unmatched junction bases: 4. The CDR3 length is 13 residues. The CDR3 DNA follows: TGTGCCAGCAGTAGGACTAGCGCGCACGAGCAGTACTTC. Protein sequence: CASSRTSAHEQYF.

The rearrangement uses TRBV4-1 and TRBJ2-2; D not resolved. CDR1 is MGHRA and CDR2 is YSYEKL in the germline V gene. The germline V and J ends were trimmed by 1 base and 2 bases, with 5 bases remaining between them. CDR3 length: 14 residues. CDR3 loop: CASSQAPNTGELFF. Here the CDR3 DNA reads TGCGCCAGCAGCCAAGCTCCAAACACCGGGGAGCTGTTTTTT.

This clonotype was seen a few times. The V gene is TRBV6-1, the J gene TRBJ2-7; the D gene is possibly TRBD1 (6 bases). The V gene's germline CDR1 is MNHNS and CDR2 SASEGT. The CDR3 runs to 15 residues. V lost 4 bases and J 4 bases, leaving 17 bases between the germline ends. The CDR3, as DNA: TGTGCCAGCAGTGTACAGGGCAACGTCGGGTACGAGCAGTACTTC. Residues: CASSVQGNVGYEQYF.

This sequence joins TRBV20-1 and TRBJ2-7, with 7 nucleotides matching TRBD2. V was clipped by 6 bases and J by 3 bases; unmatched bases: 11. The V gene's germline CDR1 is DFQATT and CDR2 SNEGSKA (reference sequence). This CDR3 comprises 14 residues. The CDR3 reads CSARQTSDFYEQYF. DNA for the CDR3: TGCAGTGCCCGCCAAACTAGCGATTTCTACGAGCAGTACTTC.

This chain joins TRBV20-1 and TRBJ2-2; 10 bases are shared with TRBD2. Germline CDR1 is DFQATT and CDR2 is SNEGSKA (reference sequence). The CDR3 contains 15 residues. Trimming removed 6 bases from V and 6 bases from J; junction bases left unmatched: 10. CDR3: CSAPPSGRFAGELFF. The CDR3 DNA is TGCAGTGCGCCTCCTAGCGGGAGATTCGCCGGGGAGCTGTTTTTT.

A few counts support this clonotype. The chain joins TRBV2 to TRBJ2-7; 7 bases agree with TRBD1. V was clipped by 0 bases and J by 4 bases; unmatched bases: 12. The CDR3 has 17 amino acids. Germline V gene lookup returns CDR1 SNHLY and CDR2 FYNNEI. CDR3 loop: CASSEAGTWTGPYEQYF. CDR3 bases: TGTGCCAGCAGTGAAGCGGGGACATGGACAGGACCTTACGAGCAGTACTTC.

The sample holds a few counts of this clonotype. The genes are TRBV20-1 and TRBJ2-5; 13 nucleotides line up with TRBD2. V was pared by 5 bases and J by 4 bases, with 7 bases of the junction left unmatched. The length of the CDR3 is 15 residues. The germline V gene encodes CDR1 DFQATT and CDR2 SNEGSKA (reference sequence). In DNA form, the CDR3 reads TGCAGTGCTCTTCCAACTAGCGGGAGGGGAGAGACCCAGTACTTC. This gives the protein CSALPTSGRGETQYF.

The CDR3 loop is CASSQEAASGAGELFF. CDR3 in DNA: TGCGCCAGCAGCCAAGAGGCGGCTAGTGGGGCCGGGGAGCTGTTTTTT. The chain has TRBV4-1 and TRBJ2-2; D is unclear. CDR1 is MGHRA and CDR2 is YSYEKL in the germline V gene. The CDR3 spans 16 residues. V shed 0 bases and J shed 6 bases, with 14 bases lying between them.

The genes are TRBV28 and TRBJ2-2, with D tentatively TRBD2 (6 bases). From germline, CDR1 is MDHEN and CDR2 SYDVKM. V gave up 3 bases and J gave up 3 bases, with 8 bases separating them. The CDR3 covers 14 residues. CDR3 protein: CASSLRDYTGELFF. The CDR3 DNA sequence: TGTGCCAGCAGTTTGCGGGATTACACCGGGGAGCTGTTTTTT.

The chain couples TRBV5-1 to TRBJ1-4; no clear D gene. Germline CDR1 and CDR2: SGHRS and YFSETQ. V was cut by 7 bases and J by 6 bases, with 19 bases left in between. The CDR3 runs 15 residues. Written as DNA, the CDR3 is TGCGCCAGCCGTAATCGGGGAGGTATAGATGAAAAACTGTTTTTT. It is translated as CASRNRGGIDEKLFF.